What follows are 29 T cell receptor beta chains derived from one specimen sequenced in a study of CD8 T cells in ankylosing spondylitis. TCRdb ran MiXCR on the 5' RACE reads and lists one entry per CDR3 protein. The repertoire includes 300,000 to 350,000 distinct CDR3 sequences, roughly 20% of them detected once, and 3.5% sits in the top ten. The sample consisted of blood, either unsorted or a sorted T cell fraction (not recorded which). These receptor sequences come from a female donor with ankylosing spondylitis or in good health (not recorded which).

This chain joins TRBV20-1 and TRBJ2-1; 9 bases fit TRBD2. The trim removed 3 bases at V and 1 base at J, leaving 10 bases unmatched. The CDR3 is 17 amino acids. Germline V gene sequence: CDR1 DFQATT, CDR2 SNEGSKA (reference sequence). CDR3 bases: TGCAGTGCTAGGCGGCGGGAGGGCACACTATCCTACAATGAGCAGTTCTTC. It yields the protein CSARRREGTLSYNEQFF.

This chain uses TRBV28 with TRBJ2-7; D remains ambiguous. V lost 7 bases, J lost 1 base, and 17 bases lay in between. The CDR3 extends over 15 amino acids. Germline V CDR1 and CDR2: MDHEN, SYDVKM. This CDR3 reads CASTPPDRPSYEQYF. The CDR3 DNA follows: TGTGCCAGCACCCCCCCCGACCGCCCTTCCTACGAGCAGTACTTC.

This clonotype was counted between two and nine times. This sequence joins TRBV29-1 and TRBJ1-2; the match to TRBD1 covers 8 bases. V dropped 5 bases and J dropped 4; count of bases not matched to a gene: 0. This CDR3 spans 11 amino acids. Germline-derived CDR1 and CDR2 are SQVTM and ANQGSEA. CDR3 nucleotide sequence: TGCAGCGTTACAGGGGGCTATGGCTACACCTTC. Amino acid sequence: CSVTGGYGYTF.

CDR3 sequence (DNA): TGCAGCGTTCCTCCCAACGAACTAGCGGGAGGGCCGTTAGGAGATACGCAGTATTTT. Amino acid sequence: CSVPPNELAGGPLGDTQYF. This chain connects TRBV29-1 to TRBJ2-3; TRBD2 agrees at 13 bases. This CDR3 has 19 residues. V lost 5 bases to trimming and J lost 5 bases; unmatched junction nucleotides: 19. Germline CDR1 and CDR2: SQVTM and ANQGSEA.

This chain connects TRBV2 to TRBJ1-4, with TRBD1 as a possible D gene (5 bases). This CDR3 is 13 amino acids long. The ends were cut back, 8 bases at V and 8 bases at J, with 15 bases in the middle. CDR1 and CDR2 from the germline V gene are SNHLY and FYNNEI. CDR3 DNA sequence: TGTGCCAGCTGCCAGACAGTCGGGGAAAAACTGTTTTTT. It translates to CASCQTVGEKLFF.

The V and J genes are TRBV29-1 and TRBJ1-1, with D hard to call. CDR1 and CDR2 (germline): SQVTM, ANQGSEA. CDR3 length: 13 amino acids. V was cut by 6 bases and J by 1 base, with 12 bases left in between. The CDR3 sequence: CSVEVSPNTEAFF. The CDR3 bases are TGCAGCGTCGAGGTTTCGCCGAACACTGAAGCTTTCTTT.

Many counts were recorded for this clonotype. The V and J genes are TRBV24-1 and TRBJ1-2; the D is unclear. V lost 5 bases and J lost 4, with 7 bases in between. There are 12 residues in the CDR3. From germline, CDR1 is KGHDR and CDR2 SFDVKD. This chain's CDR3 is CATSGGAYGYTF. The DNA of the CDR3 is TGTGCCACCAGTGGCGGAGCCTATGGCTACACCTTC.

This clonotype has only a few counts. V is TRBV20-1 and J is TRBJ2-5; D is undetermined. Per the germline V gene, CDR1 is DFQATT and CDR2 is SNEGSKA (reference sequence). The CDR3 sequence is 12 residues long. Deletions cut 2 bases from V and 7 bases from J, with 11 bases between. The CDR3 loop reads CSARSPSGTQYF. Written as DNA, the CDR3 is TGCAGTGCTAGATCACCCTCGGGGACCCAGTACTTC.

This clonotype was detected only a few times. The chain uses TRBV7-4 and TRBJ2-3; 7 positions match TRBD1. This CDR3 region has 16 residues. J was trimmed by 1 base and V by 5 bases; bases with no gene match: 9. CDR1 SGHVT and CDR2 SQSDAQ come from the germline V gene. The CDR3: CASSLRQGRRTDTQYF. In DNA, the CDR3 is TGTGCCAGCAGCCTCAGACAGGGCAGGCGCACAGATACGCAGTATTTT.

This chain uses TRBV18 with TRBJ1-5, with D unresolved. The CDR3 is 16 amino acids. With 3 bases removed from V and 4 bases from J, the gap between germline ends came to 16 bases. Germline CDR1 and CDR2: KGHSH and LQKENI. The CDR3 here is CASSPPGPLINQPQHF. Written as DNA, the CDR3 is TGTGCCAGCTCACCTCCTGGTCCCCTAATAAATCAGCCCCAGCATTTT.

Many counts were recorded for this clonotype. The J gene is TRBJ2-7, the V gene TRBV19; 10 nucleotides align to TRBD2. The V and J ends lost 5 bases and 6 bases, in that order; junction bases with no gene match: 4. This CDR3 has 13 residues. Germline V CDR1 and CDR2: LNHDA, SQIVND (reference sequence). The CDR3 region is CASSSVAGGEQYF. The CDR3 coding sequence is TGTGCCAGTAGTTCTGTAGCGGGAGGCGAGCAGTACTTC.

This clonotype occurred a few times. The rearrangement links TRBV7-9 to TRBJ2-7; D possibly corresponds to TRBD2 (6 bases). Germline values: CDR1 SEHNR, CDR2 FQNEAQ (reference sequence). Deletions cut 0 bases from V and 3 bases from J, with 6 bases between. The CDR3 has 13 amino acids. The CDR3, as DNA: TGTGCCAGCAGCTTAGCGACTAGCTACGAGCAGTACTTC. Translated, it gives CASSLATSYEQYF.

This clonotype showed up just a few times. The J gene is TRBJ1-1, the V gene TRBV18; D unclear. Trimming took off 1 base at V and 6 bases at J, with 12 bases between the two ends. Germline CDR1 and CDR2: KGHSH and LQKENI. CDR3 length equals 14 residues. Here the CDR3 reads CASSPRRQDAEAFF. CDR3 nucleotide sequence: TGTGCCAGCTCACCACGACGGCAGGACGCTGAAGCTTTCTTT. Full variable domain (missing parts from reference TRBV18 and TRBJ1-1): NAGVMQNPRHLVRRRGQEARLRCSPMKGHSHVYWYRQLPEEGLKFMVYLQKENIIDESGMPKERFSAEFPKEGPSILRIQQVVRGDSAAYFCASSPRRQDAEAFFGQGTRLTVV.

This clonotype was found a few times. This chain connects TRBV12-3 or TRBV12-4 to TRBJ2-1, with a possible D match to TRBD2 (5 bases). This CDR3 has 13 amino acids. V lost 7 bases to trimming and J lost 5 bases, with 12 bases between them. The CDR3 protein is CASIDWENNEQFF. CDR3 nucleotide sequence: TGTGCCAGCATAGACTGGGAGAACAATGAGCAGTTCTTC.

This clonotype occurred a few times. This chain joins TRBV20-1 and TRBJ1-4; a weak D match, TRBD1 (5 bases). Germline V lookup: CDR1 DFQATT, CDR2 SNEGSKA (reference sequence). The V gene lost 6 bases and the J gene lost 5 bases, with 16 bases spanning the gap. The CDR3 has 14 amino acids. Written as DNA, the CDR3 is TGCAGTGCCCTACCCCCAGGGTACAATGAAAAACTGTTTTTT. Its protein product is CSALPPGYNEKLFF.

This clonotype was counted only a few times. V gene TRBV20-1 combines with J gene TRBJ1-5; maybe TRBD1 (5 bases). The germline CDR1 and CDR2 sequences are DFQATT and SNEGSKA (reference sequence). This CDR3 spans 14 amino acids. Trimming removed 4 bases from V and 4 bases from J, with 14 bases in between. The DNA of the CDR3 is TGCAGTGCTACTCCGGGGGGTTGGAATCAGCCCCAGCATTTT. This codes for CSATPGGWNQPQHF.

V usage is TRBV6-4 and J usage is TRBJ2-1; 11 positions agree with TRBD2. There are 23 residues in the CDR3. Unmatched junction bases numbered 24, after V lost 5 bases and J lost 0 bases. Germline V gene lookup returns CDR1 MRHNA and CDR2 SNTAGT. Here the CDR3 DNA reads TGTGCCAGCAGTCCAATGCCAAAAGCTCTAGCGGGAGGTAAGATGAGCTCCTACAATGAGCAGTTCTTC. This translates into CASSPMPKALAGGKMSSYNEQFF.

In its sample, this clonotype was seen many times. The chain recombines TRBV5-1 with TRBJ2-3; perhaps TRBD2 as D (5 bases). Germline V gene lookup returns CDR1 SGHRS and CDR2 YFSETQ. CDR3 size: 15 residues. V dropped 4 bases and J dropped 3 bases, with 15 bases sitting between them. This CDR3 is CASSQGRSETDTQYF. CDR3 in DNA: TGCGCCAGCAGCCAAGGGAGAAGTGAGACAGATACGCAGTATTTT.

This chain joins TRBV10-3 and TRBJ1-1; no definite D call. This CDR3 has 16 amino acids. The V gene lost 5 bases and the J gene lost 1 base, with 17 bases spanning the gap. CDR1 is ENHRY, CDR2 SYGVKD, per germline. The CDR3 is CAISRTGFNPNTEAFF. CDR3 DNA: TGTGCCATCAGTAGGACCGGTTTTAACCCGAACACTGAAGCTTTCTTT.

The rearrangement uses TRBV7-6 and TRBJ2-2; D is perhaps TRBD1 or TRBD2 (5 bases each). Germline V lookup: CDR1 SGHVS, CDR2 FNYEAQ. The V and J ends lost 5 bases and 0 bases respectively, with 13 bases between them. CDR3 length equals 16 residues. CDR3 region: CASSTGTGANTGELFF. The DNA for the CDR3 is TGTGCCAGCAGCACCGGGACCGGGGCGAACACCGGGGAGCTGTTTTTT.

CDR3 in DNA: TGCAGTGCTAGAGAGGGAAGACACACTTTTGATAGAGCCCTCCACTTT. It translates to CSAREGRHTFDRALHF. The chain combines TRBV20-1 with TRBJ1-6; unclear D gene. Germline lookup yields CDR1 DFQATT and CDR2 SNEGSKA (reference sequence). The CDR3 has 16 amino acids. Trimming left V 0 bases short and J 14 bases short, with 23 bases between.

DNA for the CDR3: TGTGCCATCAGTGGGGGTGGTGGTGGCAATGAGCAGTTCTTC. Translating it yields CAISGGGGGNEQFF. The chain links TRBV10-3 to TRBJ2-1, with D unclear. Germline lookup yields CDR1 ENHRY and CDR2 SYGVKD. CDR3 length: 14 amino acids. Trimming cost V 4 bases and J 6 bases, with 13 bases left between them.

This clonotype was counted a few times. The chain couples TRBV9 to TRBJ2-2; TRBD2 is a possible D gene (5 bases). Germline V gene sequence: CDR1 SGDLS, CDR2 YYNGEE. Trimming removed 4 bases at V and 6 bases at J, with 16 bases between. The CDR3 consists of 15 residues. The chain's CDR3 is CASSPKHDGAGELFF. The CDR3 DNA follows: TGTGCCAGCAGCCCTAAGCATGACGGGGCCGGGGAGCTGTTTTTT.

This clonotype has just a few counts. The chain is built from TRBV15 and TRBJ2-5, with 7 nucleotides matching TRBD2. The CDR3 covers 14 residues. Trimming cost V 2 bases and J 7 bases; bases outside gene matches: 7. Germline CDR1 and CDR2: LNHNV and YYDKDF (reference sequence). Here the CDR3 reads CATSRPAGRRTQYF. The CDR3 DNA sequence: TGTGCCACCAGCAGACCAGCGGGGCGGCGGACCCAGTACTTC.

The chain is built from TRBV18 and TRBJ1-4; D is undetermined. From germline, CDR1 is KGHSH and CDR2 LQKENI. V was pared by 0 bases and J by 8 bases, with 7 bases between. This CDR3 contains 13 residues. Here the CDR3 DNA reads TGTGCCAGCTCACCACCGAACAGCGAAAAACTGTTTTTT. Translation gives CASSPPNSEKLFF.

In its sample, this clonotype was seen once. The chain employs TRBV9 and TRBJ1-6; perhaps TRBD1 as D (5 bases). The CDR3 is 14 residues long. Trimming pared 2 bases from V and 8 bases from J, leaving 11 bases between. Germline CDR1 and CDR2: SGDLS and YYNGEE. As DNA, the CDR3 is TGTGCCAGCAGCGTCCGGAAAGGGGATTCACCCCTCCACTTT. This translates into CASSVRKGDSPLHF.

To note about this clonotype: Compared with germline, one end of the junction differs, possibly owing to a read error. The rearrangement links TRBV20-1 to TRBJ1-1, with no clear D. Germline loops: CDR1 DFQATT, CDR2 SNEGSKA (reference sequence). This CDR3 is 14 amino acids long. Here the CDR3 reads CNAIWVAQTSEAFF. The CDR3 DNA is TGCAATGCTATCTGGGTTGCCCAAACGAGTGAAGCTTTCTTT.

The chain uses TRBV5-1 and TRBJ2-3; TRBD2 aligns across 7 bases. V lost 5 bases, J lost 2 bases, and 5 bases stayed unmatched. Germline values: CDR1 SGHRS, CDR2 YFSETQ. The CDR3 spans 14 residues. This chain's CDR3 is CASRTSAYTDTQYF. DNA for the CDR3: TGCGCCAGCAGAACTAGCGCGTACACAGATACGCAGTATTTT.

The chain is built from TRBV20-1 and TRBJ2-2; D remains unclear. Looked up from germline, CDR1 is DFQATT and CDR2 is SNEGSKA (reference sequence). The germline V and J ends were trimmed by 0 bases and 8 bases, with 10 bases remaining between them. CDR3 length: 13 residues. The CDR3 DNA reads TGCAGTGCTAGAGATTTGAGGAGTGGGGAGCTGTTTTTT. Translating it yields CSARDLRSGELFF.